Detailed here is one T cell receptor beta chain. Its specificity is unknown. This specimen comes from a study of Ad26.COV2.S vaccination and SARS-CoV-2 variants. Study conclusions and caveats: Breadth of non-spike TCRs did not differ between vaccinees and placebo recipients. Placebo recipients had lower spike-specific TCR breadth than vaccine recipients.

Germline CDR1 reads SGHDT; CDR2 reads YYEEEE. This CDR3 contains 13 residues. V trimming: 2 bases; J trimming: 6 bases; junction bases outside the gene matches: 1. Sequencing was performed with immunoSEQ multiplex PCR; in TCRdb, only in-frame clones are kept and a portion is missing. Of about 180,000 clones in the sample, around 88% were seen once. The chain couples TRBV5-6 to TRBJ2-7; 11 nucleotides line up with TRBD1. The TCR originated in a human donor who had recovered from COVID-19. This material consisted of peripheral blood, taken after recovery from COVID-19. CDR3 DNA sequence: TGTGCCAGCAGCTTAGGGACAGGGGGCGAGCAGTACTTC. Protein product: CASSLGTGGEQYF.